These 20 T cell receptor beta chains came from one sample sequenced in a study of T cell repertoires in aging, cancer and after chemotherapy. TCR beta rearrangements were amplified from peripheral blood genomic DNA. Multiplex touch-down PCR with TRB-A/B primers amplified rearranged V-D-J TRB sequences. TCRdb reprocessed the multiplex PCR reads via MiXCR and lists one record per CDR3 protein. The table lists a few thousand distinct CDR3 sequences, approximately 24% of them singletons. Specimen: blood. These receptors were taken from a human donor with a solid tumor.

V and J are TRBV7-2 and TRBJ2-7, with a weak D call TRBD2 (6 bases). This CDR3 comprises 15 residues. CDR1 and CDR2 from the germline V gene are SGHTA and FQGNSA. V lost 6 bases and J 0 bases, leaving 15 bases between the germline ends. The CDR3 sequence: CASRVTAGSSYEQYF. DNA for the CDR3: TGTGCCAGCAGAGTTACTGCGGGAAGCTCCTACGAGCAGTACTTC. The full variable domain, rest sourced from reference TRBV7-2 and TRBJ2-7, is GAGVSQSPSNKVTEKGKDVELRCDPISGHTALYWYRQSLGQGLEFLIYFQGNSAPDKSGLPSDRFSAERTGGSVSTLTIQRTQQEDSAVYLCASRVTAGSSYEQYFGPGTRLTVT.

This chain joins TRBV6-5 and TRBJ2-7; 11 bases fit TRBD1. The V segment lost 6 bases and the J segment 3 bases; nucleotides outside the gene matches: 7. Germline values: CDR1 MNHEY, CDR2 SVGAGI. The CDR3 length is 15 residues. The CDR3 DNA reads as TGTGCCAGCAGCGAGGGACAGGGGGTTTTCTACGAGCAGTACTTC. It is translated as CASSEGQGVFYEQYF.

Sample share makes this clonotype medium-sized. V is TRBV14 and J is TRBJ2-5; D perhaps matches TRBD1 (5 bases). Germline CDR1 SGHDN, CDR2 FVKESK. V was shortened by 2 bases and J by 1 base, with 8 bases between the two germline ends. CDR3 length: 14 residues. DNA for the CDR3: TGTGCCAGCAGCCAACGACAGACCCAAGAGACCCAGTACTTC. Translating it yields CASSQRQTQETQYF. The entire variable domain, with the rest obtained from reference TRBV14 and TRBJ2-5, is as follows: EAGVTQFPSHSVIEKGQTVTLRCDPISGHDNLYWYRRVMGKEIKFLLHFVKESKQDESGMPNNRFLAERTGGTYSTLKVQPAELEDSGVYFCASSQRQTQETQYFGPGTRLLVL.

V and J are TRBV6-2 or TRBV6-3 and TRBJ2-1, with TRBD2 identical over 12 bases. CDR1 MNHEY and CDR2 SVGEGT come from the germline V gene. CDR3 length: 15 residues. Trimming took 6 bases from V and 4 from J; bases not matched to a gene: 4. The CDR3 loop reads CASSTTSGGYNEQFF. CDR3 coding DNA: TGTGCCAGCAGCACGACTAGCGGGGGATACAATGAGCAGTTCTTC.

The CDR3 sequence is CASSLTSGSTDTQYF. CDR3 DNA sequence: TGTGCCAGTAGCCTGACTAGCGGTAGCACAGATACGCAGTATTTT. This rearrangement joins TRBV6-4 to TRBJ2-3, with TRBD2 matching 9 bases. This CDR3 has 15 amino acids. V shed 9 bases and J 0 bases; nucleotides not matched to a gene: 7. Germline V gene lookup returns CDR1 MRHNA and CDR2 SNTAGT.

The J gene is TRBJ1-2, the V gene TRBV5-6; D is perhaps TRBD1 (6 bases). The CDR3 extends over 13 amino acids. Germline CDR1 SGHDT, CDR2 YYEEEE. This chain's CDR3 is CVSSPGGASGYTF. The CDR3 region has the DNA TGTGTTAGCAGCCCCGGGGGGGCTAGTGGCTACACCTTC.

In regard to this clonotype: Possible read error: a much larger clone is one base away. This rearrangement joins TRBV6-2 or TRBV6-3 to TRBJ2-1; D is unresolved. The CDR3 is made up of 16 amino acids. CDR1 and CDR2 (germline): MNHEY, SVGEGT. The V gene lost 4 bases and the J gene lost 0 bases, with 13 bases spanning the gap. The CDR3 here is CASSLWVGSSYNEQFF. DNA of the CDR3: TGTGCCAGCAGTTTGTGGGTGGGAAGCTCCTACAATGAGCAGTTCTTC.

This clonotype was observed a few times. The rearrangement uses TRBV12-3 or TRBV12-4 and TRBJ1-3, with 7 bases that match TRBD1. J lost 0 bases, V lost 5 bases, and 4 bases had no gene match. This CDR3 contains 15 residues. The CDR3 coding sequence is TGTGCCAGCAGTACTGCAGGGGGCTCTGGAAACACCATATATTTT. Translating gives CASSTAGGSGNTIYF.

Judged by abundance, this clonotype is large. V usage is TRBV6-6 and J usage is TRBJ2-3; TRBD1 matches at 10 bases. Losses at the gene ends were 6 bases for V and 4 bases for J; bases not matched to a gene: 7. Germline values: CDR1 MNHNY, CDR2 SVGAGI (reference sequence). The CDR3 consists of 15 residues. The CDR3 sequence is CASSPRDRGADTQYF. The DNA for the CDR3 is TGTGCCAGCAGCCCTCGGGACAGGGGCGCAGATACGCAGTATTTT.

The chain employs TRBV6-5 and TRBJ2-7; D might be TRBD2 (5 bases). The germline V gene encodes CDR1 MNHEY and CDR2 SVGAGI. The CDR3 spans 11 residues. CDR3 DNA: TGTGTTAGCAGCTCCAATCGGGAACGGTACTTC. Protein product: CVSSSNRERYF.

Within the sample, this clonotype is medium-sized (0.01 to 0.1%). The chain links TRBV7-9 to TRBJ1-1; TRBD1 is a possible D gene (6 bases). V was shortened by 7 bases and J by 3 bases, with 12 bases between the two germline ends. This CDR3 is 13 amino acids long. Germline CDR1 and CDR2: SEHNR and FQNEAQ (reference sequence). CDR3 DNA: TGTGCCAGCACCAACAGGGAGCACACTGAAGCTTTCTTT. Its protein is CASTNREHTEAFF.

The genes are TRBV7-9 and TRBJ2-7, with TRBD1 matching over 7 bases. CDR1 SEHNR and CDR2 FQNEAQ come from the germline V gene (reference sequence). The CDR3 spans 16 residues. The V gene end was trimmed by 4 bases and the J gene end by 2 bases; junction bases not matched to a gene: 11. CDR3: CASSSGQTTRPYEQYF. The CDR3 DNA follows: TGTGCCAGCAGCTCGGGACAGACAACCCGTCCCTACGAGCAGTACTTC.

About this clonotype itself: At one boundary the junction diverges from the germline segment, which might be a read error. The V gene is TRBV4-3, the J gene TRBJ1-1; 11 bases line up with TRBD1. Germline lookup yields CDR1 LGHNA and CDR2 YSLEER. The CDR3 consists of 16 residues. The CDR3 here is CASSPRGQGERTEAFF. The CDR3 nucleotides read TGTGCCAGCAGCCCAAGGGGACAGGGGGAAAGAACTGAAGCTTTCTTT.

The chain couples TRBV7-9 to TRBJ1-1; 8 bases are shared with TRBD1. Germline V lookup: CDR1 SEHNR, CDR2 FQNEAQ (reference sequence). The CDR3 sequence is 14 residues long. The J segment lost 1 base and the V segment lost 5 bases, leaving 3 bases of the junction unmatched. The CDR3 DNA sequence: TGTGCCAGCAGCCCCCAGGGGGCGAACACTGAAGCTTTCTTT. Translation gives CASSPQGANTEAFF.

This clonotype was seen repeatedly, ten times or more. The chain joins TRBV5-1 to TRBJ1-4; D is perhaps TRBD1 (5 bases). V dropped 5 bases and J dropped 8 bases, with 13 bases sitting between them. Germline V gene sequence: CDR1 SGHRS, CDR2 YFSETQ. The CDR3 consists of 13 residues. The CDR3 coding sequence is TGCGCCAGCAGTCTGGGGCTGGGCGAAAAACTGTTTTTT. Amino acid sequence: CASSLGLGEKLFF.

J is TRBJ2-3 and V is TRBV5-4; TRBD2 agrees at 10 bases. J was trimmed by 4 bases and V by 4 bases; bases with no gene match: 3. Germline V CDR1 and CDR2: SGHNT, YYREEE (reference sequence). The CDR3 spans 14 residues. The CDR3 DNA reads as TGTGCCAGCAGCCCCAGCGGGGGGGCAGATACGCAGTATTTT. This sequence encodes CASSPSGGADTQYF.

By sample fraction, this clonotype is medium-sized. This chain links TRBV19 with TRBJ1-2; D is unresolved. This CDR3 has 14 residues. From germline, CDR1 is LNHDA and CDR2 SQIVND (reference sequence). V shed 0 bases and J shed 2 bases, with 7 bases lying between them. CDR3 in DNA: TGTGCCAGTAGTATAGACGGCTGGAACTATGGCTACACCTTC. Residues: CASSIDGWNYGYTF. Combining the CDR3 with reference TRBV19 and TRBJ1-2 gives the whole variable domain DGGITQSPKYLFRKEGQNVTLSCEQNLNHDAMYWYRQDPGQGLRLIYYSQIVNDFQKGDIAEGYSVSREKKESFPLTVTSAQKNPTAFYLCASSIDGWNYGYTFGSGTRLTVV.

This clonotype is classed as medium-sized. This chain uses TRBV7-6 with TRBJ1-5, with D unresolved. The V gene's germline CDR1 is SGHVS and CDR2 FNYEAQ. The CDR3 length is 14 residues. V was pared by 1 base and J by 6 bases, with 10 bases between. CDR3 bases: TGTGCCAGCAGCTTAGGCGTAGCCGGTCAGCCCCAGCATTTT. This translates into CASSLGVAGQPQHF.

In this sample, this clonotype is medium-sized. The gene calls are TRBV6-1 and TRBJ2-7; TRBD1 matches 9 bases. Unmatched junction bases numbered 10, after V lost 6 bases and J lost 4 bases. CDR1 and CDR2 (germline): MNHNS, SASEGT. This CDR3 is built from 15 residues. CDR3 bases: TGTGCCAGCAGAGATAGGACAGGGGTGCCTTACGAGCAGTACTTC. It translates to CASRDRTGVPYEQYF.

This clonotype is medium-sized by share. The V and J genes are TRBV7-2 and TRBJ2-3, with D possibly matching TRBD1 (6 bases). The CDR3 has 16 residues. Germline V gene sequence: CDR1 SGHTA, CDR2 FQGNSA. V lost 6 bases to trimming and J lost 4 bases, with 20 bases between them. The CDR3 loop is CASRREGVGSSDTQYF. The CDR3, as DNA: TGTGCCAGCAGACGAGAGGGGGTGGGTTCCTCAGATACGCAGTATTTT.